This T cell receptor beta chain originates from a study of blood T cell repertoires in COVID-19. The overall study: Spain, Italy and the United States supplied samples that represented acute and convalescent COVID-19. Sample material is recorded as cDNA or gDNA derived from T cells, B-cell-depleted T cells, or PBMCs.

Original analysis: Reference gene primer amplification gave nucleated cell count estimates. The protocol was immunoSEQ multiplex PCR, while the TCRdb copy is restricted to in-frame clones and leaves out a portion. That table supplies the V and J calls and clone size; D and trimming were determined from the DNA. Of 80,000 or so clones in the sample, more than 60% were seen once. The CDR3 loop spans 15 amino acids. CDR1 and CDR2 (germline): SGHVS, FQNEAQ. After removal of 2 bases from V and 7 bases from J, the junction contained 8 bases not matched to a gene. The clonotype originates from a human donor in a cohort sampled during active COVID-19. Input material: peripheral blood. The rearrangement joins TRBV7-8 to TRBJ1-2, with TRBD1 matching over 9 bases. The CDR3 DNA is TGTGCCAGCAGCTTAAGTAGGGGACAGGGCCTTGGCTACACCTTC. This sequence encodes CASSLSRGQGLGYTF.